This T cell receptor beta chain stems from a study of human T cells and chemical hapten exposure. Time point given: patch test 1, 2 weeks after DPC sensitization. Described treatment: therapeutic diphenylcyclopropenone sensitization with weekly scalp DPC. TCRdb re-analysed the RACE reads in MiXCR, keeping a single row per CDR3 protein. The data hold about 360,000 distinct CDR3 sequences, with about 7% observed a single time. V lost 4 bases to trimming and J lost 4 bases; unmatched junction nucleotides: 22. In germline, CDR1 is MGHRA, CDR2 YSYEKL. The CDR3 runs to 20 residues. The chain recombines TRBV4-1 with TRBJ2-5; 9 nucleotides agree with TRBD2. The sequence came from a woman aged 18-29 years with alopecia areata. Some clones in this sample may be carry-over from other donors' samples. Sample: whole blood, taken in connection with sensitization to the hapten diphenylcyclopropenone (DPC). The CDR3 loop is CASSPRQQGTGGGALETQYF. CDR3 bases: TGCGCCAGCAGCCCCCGACAACAGGGTACTGGCGGGGGGGCCTTAGAGACCCAGTACTTC.